The 19 T cell receptor beta chains below were found in one sample sequenced in a study of blood T cells in healthy people across ages. Together with a sample-barcoded 5' primer, a J-beta primer mix was included in a second PCR lasting about 7 to 12 cycles. In TCRdb, the 5' RACE reads were re-called with MiXCR into one record per CDR3 protein. The sample includes roughly 1.9 million distinct CDR3 sequences, approximately 39% of them seen just once. The sequencing sample was made of blood. Receptors were obtained from a human donor in good health.

The chain combines TRBV27 with TRBJ1-1; TRBD1 aligns across 8 bases. Germline-derived CDR1 and CDR2 are MNHEY and SMNVEV (reference sequence). The CDR3 is 13 residues long. Trimming removed 5 bases from V and 8 bases from J; junction bases left unmatched: 7. This CDR3 reads CASSKQGVGEAFF. Written as DNA, the CDR3 is TGTGCCAGCAGTAAACAGGGGGTTGGGGAAGCTTTCTTT.

V and J are TRBV16 and TRBJ1-2; D possibly corresponds to TRBD1 (5 bases). Deletions cut 4 bases from V and 4 bases from J, with 10 bases between. This CDR3 comprises 13 residues. Looked up from germline, CDR1 is KGHSY and CDR2 is FQNENV. Here the CDR3 reads CASSRAGSYGYTF. CDR3 bases: TGTGCCAGCAGCCGGGCAGGGAGCTATGGCTACACCTTC.

The chain is built from TRBV27 and TRBJ2-1; no clear D. This CDR3 comprises 14 residues. Per germline, CDR1 MNHEY and CDR2 SMNVEV (reference sequence). V gave up 1 base and J gave up 0 bases, with 4 bases separating them. The CDR3 loop is CASSLYASYNEQFF. In DNA form, the CDR3 reads TGTGCCAGCAGTTTATACGCCTCCTACAATGAGCAGTTCTTC.

The chain uses TRBV4-1 and TRBJ1-2; D gene unclear. The CDR3 sequence is 15 residues long. V lost 3 bases to trimming and J lost 6 bases, with 17 bases between them. Germline lookup yields CDR1 MGHRA and CDR2 YSYEKL. CDR3 nucleotides: TGCGCCAGCAGCCAGAGGACGGGATTCGCGGATGGCTACACCTTC. It specifies CASSQRTGFADGYTF.

In this sample, this clonotype turned up a few times. V usage is TRBV7-9 and J usage is TRBJ2-5, with D tentatively TRBD2 (5 bases). The DNA end lines up better with TRBJ2-7; the J call may be wrong. CDR3 length: 14 amino acids. In germline, CDR1 is SEHNR, CDR2 FQNEAQ (reference sequence). CDR3 loop: CASGRAIDPREQYF. The CDR3 nucleotides read TGTGCCAGCGGGAGAGCTATCGACCCTCGCGAGCAGTACTTC.

This clonotype was observed a handful of times. The chain recombines TRBV5-1 with TRBJ2-1; D gene uncertain. Trimming cost V 2 bases and J 8 bases, with 8 bases left between them. The CDR3 sequence is 12 residues long. Germline CDR1 and CDR2: SGHRS and YFSETQ. Here the CDR3 DNA reads TGCGCCAGCAGCTTTATGTTCGATGAGCAGTTCTTC. Protein: CASSFMFDEQFF. Combining the CDR3 with reference TRBV5-1 and TRBJ2-1 gives the whole variable domain KAGVTQTPRYLIKTRGQQVTLSCSPISGHRSVSWYQQTPGQGLQFLFEYFSETQRNKGNFPGRFSGRQFSNSRSEMNVSTLELGDSALYLCASSFMFDEQFFGPGTRLTVL.

This clonotype was detected once. The chain links TRBV2 to TRBJ2-4, with unresolved D. The germline CDR1 and CDR2 sequences are SNHLY and FYNNEI. V dropped 4 bases and J dropped 2 bases, with 6 bases sitting between them. The CDR3 spans 13 residues. The CDR3 protein is CASSVESKNIQYF. The CDR3 bases are TGTGCCAGCAGTGTTGAATCCAAAAACATTCAGTACTTC.

This sequence joins TRBV5-1 and TRBJ2-7; TRBD1 matches 9 bases. Trimming cost V 2 bases and J 3 bases; bases outside gene matches: 9. The CDR3 length is 16 residues. Germline CDR1 is SGHRS and CDR2 is YFSETQ. CDR3 amino acids: CASSFSGTGSVYEQYF. CDR3 coding DNA: TGCGCCAGCAGCTTCTCCGGGACAGGGAGCGTCTACGAGCAGTACTTC. Together with reference TRBV5-1 and TRBJ2-7, the CDR3 gives the full variable domain: KAGVTQTPRYLIKTRGQQVTLSCSPISGHRSVSWYQQTPGQGLQFLFEYFSETQRNKGNFPGRFSGRQFSNSRSEMNVSTLELGDSALYLCASSFSGTGSVYEQYFGPGTRLTVT.

A few counts support this clonotype. One junction end disagrees with the germline gene, perhaps due to a read error. J is TRBJ2-1 and V is TRBV29-1; 10 bases are shared with TRBD2. Germline V lookup: CDR1 SQVTM, CDR2 ANQGSEA. CDR3 size: 14 residues. CDR3 coding DNA: TGCAGCGCCCCCACTAGCGGGGTTTACAATGAGCAGTTTTTC. This translates into CSAPTSGVYNEQFF.

V gene TRBV20-1 combines with J gene TRBJ2-7; TRBD1 matches at 9 bases. The trim removed 5 bases at V and 4 bases at J, leaving 6 bases unmatched. The V gene's germline CDR1 is DFQATT and CDR2 SNEGSKA (reference sequence). CDR3 length: 13 residues. CDR3 loop: CSAYTGGEYEQYF. The DNA for the CDR3 is TGCAGTGCTTATACAGGGGGCGAATACGAGCAGTACTTC.

The V gene is TRBV7-2, the J gene TRBJ2-1, with 7 bases lining up with TRBD1. CDR3 length: 15 residues. With 5 bases clipped from V and 7 bases from J, the junction kept 11 bases outside the gene matches. Germline values: CDR1 SGHTA, CDR2 FQGNSA. The CDR3 DNA reads TGTGCCAGCAGCCCCTTAAGGGACAGTCTAAATGAGCAGTTCTTC. As protein: CASSPLRDSLNEQFF.

The gene calls are TRBV11-2 and TRBJ2-2, with 10 nucleotides matching TRBD2. Germline assignment: CDR1 SGHAT and CDR2 FQNNGV. The CDR3 has 15 residues. V gave up 4 bases and J gave up 4 bases; unmatched junction bases: 3. The CDR3 spells CASSSGLAATGELFF. The CDR3 nucleotides read TGTGCCAGCAGCTCAGGACTAGCGGCCACCGGGGAGCTGTTTTTT.

This clonotype came up once. The rearrangement links TRBV7-2 to TRBJ2-1; 9 bases map to TRBD2. Trimming at V came to 6 bases and at J to 6 bases, leaving 6 bases not matched to a gene. Germline V gene data show CDR1 as SGHTA and CDR2 as FQGNSA. The CDR3 runs to 14 residues. The CDR3 DNA is TGTGCCAGCAGTCGGACTAGCGAGGGCAATGAGCAGTTCTTC. It specifies CASSRTSEGNEQFF.

This clonotype was observed a handful of times. This chain uses TRBV20-1 with TRBJ2-3; D possibly corresponds to TRBD2 (7 bases). Germline CDR1 DFQATT, CDR2 SNEGSKA (reference sequence). Trimming stripped 7 bases from V and 2 bases from J, with 13 bases between. CDR3 length: 13 residues. CDR3 sequence reads: CSERGGFTDTQYF. Written as DNA, the CDR3 is TGCAGTGAGCGCGGGGGCTTCACAGATACGCAGTATTTT.

This clonotype was seen a few times. The chain is built from TRBV5-1 and TRBJ2-3, with 8 positions matching TRBD2. CDR1 is SGHRS and CDR2 is YFSETQ in the germline V gene. V trimming: 5 bases; J trimming: 4 bases; junction bases outside the gene matches: 6. There are 14 residues in the CDR3. The CDR3 DNA reads as TGCGCCAGCAGACCTAGACTAGCGCCAGATACGCAGTATTTT. Residues: CASRPRLAPDTQYF.

The rearrangement links TRBV6-6 to TRBJ1-2; TRBD1 matches at 8 bases. The ends lost 2 bases at V and 3 bases at J; junction bases unmatched: 5. Germline-derived CDR1 and CDR2 are MNHNY and SVGAGI (reference sequence). The CDR3 is made up of 15 amino acids. The CDR3: CASSYQAGGDYGYTF. The CDR3 DNA follows: TGTGCCAGCAGTTACCAGGCAGGGGGCGACTATGGCTACACCTTC.

This clonotype was seen a handful of times. This chain links TRBV7-6 with TRBJ2-7; possibly TRBD2 for D (6 bases). Germline V CDR1 and CDR2: SGHVS, FNYEAQ. The CDR3 has 15 residues. Trimming pared 1 base from V and 0 bases from J, leaving 10 bases between. The CDR3 nucleotides are TGTGCCAGCAGCTTAGGCGGGACCCACTCCTACGAGCAGTACTTC. Amino acid sequence: CASSLGGTHSYEQYF.

Concerning this clonotype itself: A read error may account for a junction end that differs from germline. This chain uses TRBV5-1 with TRBJ1-3; D gene unclear. CDR1 and CDR2 from the germline V gene are SGHRS and YFSETQ. The CDR3 has 14 residues. The CDR3 loop is CASRLDVSGNTIYF. CDR3 bases: TGCGCCAGCAGATTGGATGTCTCTGGAAACACCATATATTTT. Variable domain in full (rest from reference TRBV5-1 and TRBJ1-3): KAGVTQTPRYLIKTRGQQVTLSCSPISGHRSVSWYQQTPGQGLQFLFEYFSETQRNKGNFPGRFSGRQFSNSRSEMNVSTLELGDSALYLCASRLDVSGNTIYFGEGSWLTVV.

This clonotype was seen more than once but under ten times. This clone may be a read error of a much larger clone one base away. The chain recombines TRBV6-5 with TRBJ2-1; D gene uncertain. Trimming pared 6 bases from V and 8 bases from J, leaving 14 bases between. The V gene's germline CDR1 is MNHEY and CDR2 SVGAGI. This CDR3 is built from 13 residues. The CDR3 DNA is TGTGCCAGCAGGCCCCCCGACCGGGATGAGCAGTTCTTC. It is translated as CASRPPDRDEQFF.